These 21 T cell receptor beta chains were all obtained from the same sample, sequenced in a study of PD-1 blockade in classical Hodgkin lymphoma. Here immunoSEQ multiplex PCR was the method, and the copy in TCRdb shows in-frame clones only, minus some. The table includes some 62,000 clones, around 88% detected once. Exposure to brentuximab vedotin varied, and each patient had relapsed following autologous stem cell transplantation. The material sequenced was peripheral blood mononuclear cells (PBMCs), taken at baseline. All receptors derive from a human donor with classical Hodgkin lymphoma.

The CDR3 DNA sequence: TGTGCCAGTAGTCTATCCGGACTAGCGGGGACGACCTACGAGCAGTACTTC. It encodes CASSLSGLAGTTYEQYF. The rearrangement links TRBV19 to TRBJ2-7, with 12 bases matching TRBD2. The CDR3 is 17 amino acids. V was pared by 5 bases and J by 2 bases, with 10 bases of the junction left unmatched. Germline V lookup: CDR1 LNHDA, CDR2 SQIVND (reference sequence). The entire variable domain, with the rest obtained from reference TRBV19 and TRBJ2-7, is as follows: DGGITQSPKYLFRKEGQNVTLSCEQNLNHDAMYWYRQDPGQGLRLIYYSQIVNDFQKGDIAEGYSVSREKKESFPLTVTSAQKNPTAFYLCASSLSGLAGTTYEQYFGPGTRLTVT.

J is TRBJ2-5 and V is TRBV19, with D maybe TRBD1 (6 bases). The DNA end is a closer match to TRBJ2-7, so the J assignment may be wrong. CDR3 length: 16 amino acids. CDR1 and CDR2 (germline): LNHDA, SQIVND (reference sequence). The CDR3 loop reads CASSIGYRDLNDEQYF. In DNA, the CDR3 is TGTGCCAGTAGTATAGGCTACAGGGACCTCAATGACGAGCAGTACTTC.

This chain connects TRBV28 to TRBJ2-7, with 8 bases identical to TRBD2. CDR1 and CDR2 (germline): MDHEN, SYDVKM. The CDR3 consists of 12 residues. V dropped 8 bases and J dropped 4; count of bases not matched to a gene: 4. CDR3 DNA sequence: TGTGCCAGCGGCACGGGGGGGTACGAGCAGTACTTC. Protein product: CASGTGGYEQYF.

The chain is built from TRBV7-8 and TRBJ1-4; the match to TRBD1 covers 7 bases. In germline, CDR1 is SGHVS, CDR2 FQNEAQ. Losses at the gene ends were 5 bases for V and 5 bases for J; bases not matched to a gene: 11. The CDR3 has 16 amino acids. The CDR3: CASSQTRDRGNEKLFF. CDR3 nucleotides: TGTGCCAGCAGCCAGACGCGGGACAGAGGGAATGAAAAACTGTTTTTT.

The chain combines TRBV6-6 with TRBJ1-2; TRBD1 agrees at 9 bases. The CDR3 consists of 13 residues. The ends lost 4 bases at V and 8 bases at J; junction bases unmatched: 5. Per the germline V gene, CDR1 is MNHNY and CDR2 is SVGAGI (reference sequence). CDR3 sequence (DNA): TGTGCCAGCAGTTTCACAGGGGGCCACGGCTACACCTTC. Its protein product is CASSFTGGHGYTF.

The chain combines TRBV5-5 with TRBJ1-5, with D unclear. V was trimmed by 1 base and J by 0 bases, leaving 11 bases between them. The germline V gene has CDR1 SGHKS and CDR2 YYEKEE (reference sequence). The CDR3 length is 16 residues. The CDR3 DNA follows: TGTGCCAGCAGCTTGAGGGCGGATTATAGCAATCAGCCCCAGCATTTT. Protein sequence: CASSLRADYSNQPQHF.

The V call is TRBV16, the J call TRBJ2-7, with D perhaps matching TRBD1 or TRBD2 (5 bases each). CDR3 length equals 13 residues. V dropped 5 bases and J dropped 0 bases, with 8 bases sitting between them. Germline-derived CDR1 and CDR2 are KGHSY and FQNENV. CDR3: CASSAGTSYEQYF. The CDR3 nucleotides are TGTGCCAGCAGCGCAGGGACCTCCTACGAGCAGTACTTC.

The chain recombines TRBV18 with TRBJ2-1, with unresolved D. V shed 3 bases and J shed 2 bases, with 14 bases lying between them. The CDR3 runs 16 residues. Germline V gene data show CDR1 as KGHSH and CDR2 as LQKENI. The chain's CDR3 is CASSPPTRFAYNEQFF. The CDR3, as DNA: TGTGCCAGCTCACCTCCTACCCGGTTCGCCTACAATGAGCAGTTCTTC.

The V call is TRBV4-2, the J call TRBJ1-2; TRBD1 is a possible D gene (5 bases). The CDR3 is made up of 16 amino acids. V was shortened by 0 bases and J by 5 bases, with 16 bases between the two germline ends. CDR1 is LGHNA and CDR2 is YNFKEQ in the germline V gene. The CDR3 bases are TGTGCCAGCAGCCAAGATTCGAGGGCAGGGCCATATGGCTACACCTTC. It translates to CASSQDSRAGPYGYTF.

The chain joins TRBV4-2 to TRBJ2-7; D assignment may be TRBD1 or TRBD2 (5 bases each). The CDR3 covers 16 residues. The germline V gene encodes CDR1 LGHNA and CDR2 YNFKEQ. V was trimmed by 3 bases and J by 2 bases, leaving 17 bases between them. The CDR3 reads CASSQRGSGLTYEQYF. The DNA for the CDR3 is TGTGCCAGCAGCCAGAGGGGATCAGGACTCACCTACGAGCAGTACTTC.

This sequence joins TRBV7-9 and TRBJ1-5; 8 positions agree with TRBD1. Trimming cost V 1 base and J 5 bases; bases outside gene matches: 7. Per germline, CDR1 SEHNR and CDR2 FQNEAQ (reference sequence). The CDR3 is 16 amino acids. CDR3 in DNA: TGTGCCAGCAGCTTAGTCGGGGACAGGCTTGATCAGCCCCAGCATTTT. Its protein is CASSLVGDRLDQPQHF.

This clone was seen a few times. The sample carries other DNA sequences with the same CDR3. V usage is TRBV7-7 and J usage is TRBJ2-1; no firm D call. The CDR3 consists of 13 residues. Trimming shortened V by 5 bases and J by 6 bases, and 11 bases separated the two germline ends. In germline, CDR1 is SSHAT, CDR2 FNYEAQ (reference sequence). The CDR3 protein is CASSPGGGNEQFF. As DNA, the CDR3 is TGTGCCAGCAGCCCAGGCGGCGGCAATGAGCAGTTCTTC.

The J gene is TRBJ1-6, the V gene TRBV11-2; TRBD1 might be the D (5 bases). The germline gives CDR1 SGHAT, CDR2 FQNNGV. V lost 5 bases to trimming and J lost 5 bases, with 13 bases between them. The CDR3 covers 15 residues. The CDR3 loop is CASSTAGRDNSPLHF. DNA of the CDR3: TGTGCCAGCAGCACCGCGGGACGGGATAATTCACCCCTCCACTTT. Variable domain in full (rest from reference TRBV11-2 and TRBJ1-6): EAGVAQSPRYKIIEKRQSVAFWCNPISGHATLYWYQQILGQGPKLLIQFQNNGVVDDSQLPKDRFSAERLKGVDSTLKIQPAKLEDSAVYLCASSTAGRDNSPLHFGNGTRLTVT.

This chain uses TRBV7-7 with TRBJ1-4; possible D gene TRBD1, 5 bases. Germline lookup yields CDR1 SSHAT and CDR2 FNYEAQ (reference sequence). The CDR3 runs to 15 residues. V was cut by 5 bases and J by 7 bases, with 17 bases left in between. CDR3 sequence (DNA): TGTGCCAGCAGCCAGAACAGGTTGGGTGGTGAAAAACTGTTTTTT. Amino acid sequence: CASSQNRLGGEKLFF.

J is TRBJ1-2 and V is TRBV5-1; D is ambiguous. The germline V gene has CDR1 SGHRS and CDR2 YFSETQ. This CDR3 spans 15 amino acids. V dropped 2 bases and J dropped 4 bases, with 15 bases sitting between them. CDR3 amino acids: CASSFPSGAPYGYTF. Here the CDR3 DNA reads TGCGCCAGCAGCTTTCCTTCCGGTGCTCCCTATGGCTACACCTTC.

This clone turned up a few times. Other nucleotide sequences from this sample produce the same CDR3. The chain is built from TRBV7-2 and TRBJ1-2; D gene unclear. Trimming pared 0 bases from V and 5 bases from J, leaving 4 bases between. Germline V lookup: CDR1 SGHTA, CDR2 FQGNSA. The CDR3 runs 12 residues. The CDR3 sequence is CASSLAGYGYTF. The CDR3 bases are TGTGCCAGCAGCTTAGCGGGTTATGGCTACACCTTC.

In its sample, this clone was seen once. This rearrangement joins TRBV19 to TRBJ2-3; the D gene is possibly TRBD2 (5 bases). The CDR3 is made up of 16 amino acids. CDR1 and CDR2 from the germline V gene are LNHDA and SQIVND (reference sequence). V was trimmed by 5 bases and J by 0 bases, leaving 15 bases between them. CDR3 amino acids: CASSSFGKSSTDTQYF. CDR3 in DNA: TGTGCCAGTAGTTCCTTCGGGAAAAGTAGCACAGATACGCAGTATTTT.

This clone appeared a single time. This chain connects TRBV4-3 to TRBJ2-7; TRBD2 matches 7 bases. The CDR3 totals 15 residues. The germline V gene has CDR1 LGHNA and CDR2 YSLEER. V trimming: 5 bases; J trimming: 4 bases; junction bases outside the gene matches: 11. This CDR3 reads CASSDRLAEWYEQYF. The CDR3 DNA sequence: TGCGCCAGCAGCGACCGACTAGCAGAATGGTACGAGCAGTACTTC.

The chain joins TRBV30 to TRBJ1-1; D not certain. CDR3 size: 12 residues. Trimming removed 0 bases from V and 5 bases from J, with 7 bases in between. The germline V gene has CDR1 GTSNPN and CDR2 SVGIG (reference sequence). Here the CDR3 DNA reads TGTGCCTGGAGTGTAGGGAGGACTGAAGCTTTCTTT. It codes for CAWSVGRTEAFF. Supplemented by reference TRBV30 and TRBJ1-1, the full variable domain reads SQTIHQWPATLVQPVGSPLSLECTVEGTSNPNLYWYRQAAGRGLQLLFYSVGIGQISSEVPQNLSASRPQDRQFILSSKKLLLSDSGFYLCAWSVGRTEAFFGQGTRLTVV.

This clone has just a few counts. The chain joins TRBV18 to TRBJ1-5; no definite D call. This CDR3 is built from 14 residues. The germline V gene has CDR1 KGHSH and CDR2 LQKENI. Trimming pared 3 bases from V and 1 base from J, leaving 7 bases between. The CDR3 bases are TGTGCCAGCTCACCTAGTATGAGCAATCAGCCCCAGCATTTT. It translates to CASSPSMSNQPQHF. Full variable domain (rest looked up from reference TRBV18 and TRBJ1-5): NAGVMQNPRHLVRRRGQEARLRCSPMKGHSHVYWYRQLPEEGLKFMVYLQKENIIDESGMPKERFSAEFPKEGPSILRIQQVVRGDSAAYFCASSPSMSNQPQHFGDGTRLSIL.

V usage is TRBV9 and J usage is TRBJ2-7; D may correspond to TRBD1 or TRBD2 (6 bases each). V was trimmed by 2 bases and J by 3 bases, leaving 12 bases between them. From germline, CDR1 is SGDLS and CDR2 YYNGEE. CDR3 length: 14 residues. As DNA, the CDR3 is TGTGCCAGCAGCGTCGGGGGCGAGATCTACGAGCAGTACTTC. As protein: CASSVGGEIYEQYF.